Listed here are 10 T cell receptor beta chains from one sample, sequenced in a study of cytomegalovirus exposure and HLA in healthy donors. The repertoire was sequenced with immunoSEQ multiplex PCR; TCRdb's copy has only in-frame clones and lacks some. The sample includes about 110,000 clones, approximately 86% of them seen just once. Sequencing was performed on PBMCs. Every receptor here comes from a woman between 18 and 30 years old in good health and CMV-seronegative.

The genes are TRBV7-3 and TRBJ2-1; tentatively, D is TRBD2 (6 bases). Trimming removed 4 bases at V and 5 bases at J, with 9 bases between. This CDR3 has 13 amino acids. Germline-derived CDR1 and CDR2 are SGHTA and FQGTGA. CDR3 residues: CASSSGLDNEQFF. CDR3 nucleotide sequence: TGTGCCAGCAGCTCGGGACTCGACAATGAGCAGTTCTTC.

The chain combines TRBV19 with TRBJ2-7; 10 bases align to TRBD1. CDR3 size: 15 residues. Trimming removed 2 bases from V and 4 bases from J; junction bases left unmatched: 5. CDR1 and CDR2 from the germline V gene are LNHDA and SQIVND (reference sequence). The CDR3 reads CASSIWGQGPYEQYF. CDR3 in DNA: TGTGCCAGTAGTATATGGGGACAGGGGCCTTACGAGCAGTACTTC.

The CDR3 is CASSPGLAGADTQYF. As DNA, the CDR3 is TGTGCCAGCTCACCAGGACTAGCTGGGGCAGATACGCAGTATTTT. This chain connects TRBV18 to TRBJ2-3, with 8 bases fitting TRBD2. The germline V gene has CDR1 KGHSH and CDR2 LQKENI. J lost 4 bases, V lost 2 bases, and 5 bases had no gene match. The CDR3 runs 15 residues.

This sequence joins TRBV2 and TRBJ2-7; no reliable D call. The CDR3 has 13 amino acids. Deletions cut 7 bases from V and 5 bases from J, with 15 bases between. Germline-derived CDR1 and CDR2 are SNHLY and FYNNEI. The CDR3 region is CASNYVARDEQYF. The CDR3 DNA reads as TGTGCCAGCAATTATGTGGCCCGGGACGAGCAGTACTTC.

The rearrangement uses TRBV30 and TRBJ2-2, with D hard to call. Germline CDR1 reads GTSNPN; CDR2 reads SVGIG (reference sequence). With 2 bases removed from V and 6 bases from J, the gap between germline ends came to 10 bases. This CDR3 comprises 13 residues. The CDR3 DNA sequence: TGTGCCTGGAGTAGCCAGGCCTCCGGGGAGCTGTTTTTT. This sequence encodes CAWSSQASGELFF.

The rearrangement uses TRBV9 and TRBJ2-2; TRBD2 aligns across 9 bases. Per the germline V gene, CDR1 is SGDLS and CDR2 is YYNGEE. After removal of 0 bases from V and 6 bases from J, the junction contained 6 bases not matched to a gene. The CDR3 runs 16 residues. The CDR3 DNA is TGTGCCAGCAGCGTAGGGCTGGGACTAGCAGCCGGGGAGCTGTTTTTT. This codes for CASSVGLGLAAGELFF.

The chain joins TRBV19 to TRBJ1-5; 8 bases are shared with TRBD1. The CDR3 totals 15 residues. The V gene end was trimmed by 7 bases and the J gene end by 4 bases; junction bases not matched to a gene: 9. Germline loops: CDR1 LNHDA, CDR2 SQIVND (reference sequence). The CDR3 region is CASNQDRASNQPQHF. DNA of the CDR3: TGTGCCAGTAACCAGGACAGGGCAAGTAATCAGCCCCAGCATTTT. Drawing the rest from reference TRBV19 and TRBJ1-5, the complete variable domain is DGGITQSPKYLFRKEGQNVTLSCEQNLNHDAMYWYRQDPGQGLRLIYYSQIVNDFQKGDIAEGYSVSREKKESFPLTVTSAQKNPTAFYLCASNQDRASNQPQHFGDGTRLSIL.

The V call is TRBV14, the J call TRBJ2-7, with 8 nucleotides matching TRBD1. The V and J ends lost 5 bases and 7 bases, in that order; junction bases with no gene match: 4. Germline CDR1 is SGHDN and CDR2 is FVKESK. This CDR3 has 12 amino acids. CDR3 DNA: TGTGCCAGCAGCTGGACAGGGAGGGAGCAGTACTTC. Encoded protein: CASSWTGREQYF.

The chain is built from TRBV5-4 and TRBJ1-6; TRBD1 matches at 7 bases. The CDR3 spans 18 residues. Germline assignment: CDR1 SGHNT and CDR2 YYREEE (reference sequence). V shed 3 bases, J shed 4 bases, and the junction held 13 bases outside the gene matches. The DNA for the CDR3 is TGTGCCAGCAGCTCCAGCTGGGACAGTCTTGGATATAATTCACCCCTCCACTTT. Its protein product is CASSSSWDSLGYNSPLHF.

The V and J genes are TRBV15 and TRBJ2-7; 10 nucleotides line up with TRBD1. Germline trimming cut 3 bases from V and 7 bases from J; bases unmatched to any gene: 15. In germline, CDR1 is LNHNV, CDR2 YYDKDF (reference sequence). The length of the CDR3 is 17 residues. The CDR3 coding sequence is TGTGCCACCAGCAGCCAGGGACAGGGGATCCTTCTCCGGGAGCAGTACTTC. Protein: CATSSQGQGILLREQYF. Full variable domain (outside the CDR3, taken from reference TRBV15 and TRBJ2-7): DAMVIQNPRYQVTQFGKPVTLSCSQTLNHNVMYWYQQKSSQAPKLLFHYYDKDFNNEADTPDNFQSRRPNTSFCFLDIRSPGLGDTAMYLCATSSQGQGILLREQYFGPGTRLTVT.